This is a list of T cell receptor beta chains from one sample in a study of shared clonotypes between healthy human individuals. Profiled with immunoSEQ multiplex PCR; TCRdb holds only in-frame clones, not every one. The sample has around 500,000 clones; 60% to 85% are singletons. Sequencing was done on a sample of PBMCs. The receptors stem from a woman aged 40 to 50 in good health. Some clones in this sample may be carry-over from other donors' samples. CDR3s include the opening cysteine and the closing phenylalanine or tryptophan. The order of the fields is D gene, clone size, V gene, J gene, CDR3 DNA, CDR3 protein. A D gene is named only where the DNA matches it firmly. Some rows mark clone size as missing; the rest say once, few, many or name a class of expanded clone.

d_call: .
clone_size: many
v_call: TRBV19
j_call: TRBJ2-3
cdr3_nt: TGTGCCAGTAGTACATATTTCGGAGATACGCAGTATTTT
cdr3_aa: CASSTYFGDTQYF

d_call: .
clone_size: .
v_call: TRBV19
j_call: TRBJ2-1
cdr3_nt: TGTGCCAGTAGTATAGTTGGGGGCGTCTACAATGAGCAGTTCTTC
cdr3_aa: CASSIVGGVYNEQFF

d_call: .
clone_size: .
v_call: TRBV5-6
j_call: TRBJ1-2
cdr3_nt: TGTGCCAGCAGCTGGGGCGCAGGGGATGGCTACACCTTC
cdr3_aa: CASSWGAGDGYTF

d_call: TRBD2
clone_size: .
v_call: TRBV7-9
j_call: TRBJ2-1
cdr3_nt: TGTGCCAGCAGCCTAGCGGGAGCGGATGAGCAGTTCTTC
cdr3_aa: CASSLAGADEQFF

d_call: TRBD1
clone_size: once
v_call: TRBV30
j_call: TRBJ2-7
cdr3_nt: TGTGCCTGGAGTCCCCGGGACAGGGGGCTCTACGAGCAGTACTTC
cdr3_aa: CAWSPRDRGLYEQYF

d_call: TRBD1
clone_size: few
v_call: TRBV28
j_call: TRBJ2-5
cdr3_nt: TGTGCCAGCAGTGCCGGGACAGGGACGGAGACCCAGTACTTC
cdr3_aa: CASSAGTGTETQYF

d_call: .
clone_size: .
v_call: TRBV7-9
j_call: TRBJ1-1
cdr3_nt: TGTGCCAGCAGCTTCGTGGGCGCGGGCACTAAAGCTTTCTTT
cdr3_aa: CASSFVGAGTKAFF

d_call: .
clone_size: .
v_call: TRBV28
j_call: TRBJ1-3
cdr3_nt: TGTGCCAGCAGTTTAAGTCGGTCGGGAAACACCATATATTTT
cdr3_aa: CASSLSRSGNTIYF

d_call: .
clone_size: .
v_call: TRBV27
j_call: TRBJ2-7
cdr3_nt: TGTGCCAGCAGTTTACCGGGTCTGAGTGGCGAGCAGTACTTC
cdr3_aa: CASSLPGLSGEQYF

d_call: TRBD2
clone_size: .
v_call: TRBV4-2
j_call: TRBJ2-2
cdr3_nt: TGTGCCAGCAGCCAATTCCCTGGACTAGCGGGAGTCACCGGGGAGCTGTTTTTT
cdr3_aa: CASSQFPGLAGVTGELFF

d_call: .
clone_size: .
v_call: TRBV27
j_call: TRBJ2-1
cdr3_nt: TGTGCCAGCAGTTACGACAGGTATTCCTACAATGAGCAGTTCTTC
cdr3_aa: CASSYDRYSYNEQFF

d_call: .
clone_size: .
v_call: TRBV7-2
j_call: TRBJ1-3
cdr3_nt: TGTGCCAGCAGCAGACACGCTGGAAACACCATATATTTT
cdr3_aa: CASSRHAGNTIYF

d_call: .
clone_size: few
v_call: TRBV11-2
j_call: TRBJ1-1
cdr3_nt: TGTGCCAGCAGCTTAGAATTGCTCACTGAAGCTTTCTTT
cdr3_aa: CASSLELLTEAFF

d_call: TRBD1
clone_size: few
v_call: TRBV28
j_call: TRBJ2-5
cdr3_nt: TGTGCCAGCAGCGGACAGGGCAAAGAGACCCAGTACTTC
cdr3_aa: CASSGQGKETQYF

d_call: TRBD1
clone_size: few
v_call: TRBV7-9
j_call: TRBJ1-1
cdr3_nt: TGTGCCAGCAGCTCAGAGACAGGGGGCCACACTGAAGCTTTCTTT
cdr3_aa: CASSSETGGHTEAFF